A single sample gave rise to the 21 T cell receptor beta chains below, sequenced in a study of T-cell reconstitution after alpha-beta-depleted transplantation in children. Unique molecular identifiers were incorporated into the prepared TCRbeta library. TCRdb itself ran the PCR reads through MiXCR, one entry per CDR3 protein. The data hold 70,000 or so distinct CDR3 sequences, with roughly a tenth observed a single time. The material sequenced was PBMCs, taken before TCRalphabeta/CD19-depleted stem cell transplant. Every receptor here comes from a boy between 10 and 17 years old with acute myeloid leukemia, due to receive a stem cell transplant.

This clonotype was recorded many times. This chain connects TRBV3-1 to TRBJ2-7; 9 bases line up with TRBD2. V gave up 0 bases and J gave up 5 bases; unmatched junction bases: 11. The length of the CDR3 is 17 residues. Germline CDR1 and CDR2: LGHDT and YNNKEL (reference sequence). CDR3 loop: CASSQDPVLAGFHEQYF. The CDR3 region has the DNA TGTGCCAGCAGCCAAGATCCGGTTCTAGCGGGATTTCACGAGCAGTACTTC.

This clonotype has more than one count but fewer than ten. The CDR3 bases are TGCGCCGTACTGGGCTCCTACAATGAGCAGTTCTTC. Its translation is CAVLGSYNEQFF. V and J are TRBV10-2 and TRBJ2-1; D is undetermined. Trimming pared 11 bases from V and 0 bases from J, leaving 8 bases between. This CDR3 is 12 amino acids long. The germline gives CDR1 WSHSY, CDR2 SAAADI.

This clonotype has a count of ten or more. The chain employs TRBV5-1 and TRBJ2-6; the D is unclear. In germline, CDR1 is SGHRS, CDR2 YFSETQ. The V gene lost 1 base and the J gene lost 2 bases, with 7 bases spanning the gap. The CDR3 loop spans 15 amino acids. The CDR3 region is CASSLMSTGANVLTF. DNA of the CDR3: TGCGCCAGCAGCTTGATGAGTACTGGGGCCAACGTCCTGACTTTC.

This clonotype was picked up a small number of times. The chain uses TRBV6-5 and TRBJ2-5; D possibly corresponds to TRBD2 (6 bases). Trimming removed 8 bases from V and 1 base from J, with 8 bases in between. This CDR3 is 12 amino acids long. Germline CDR1 MNHEY, CDR2 SVGAGI. The DNA for the CDR3 is TGTGCCAGCTCCGGGGGCCAAGAGACCCAGTACTTC. Its protein product is CASSGGQETQYF.

This clonotype was counted ten times or more. The chain is built from TRBV6-5 and TRBJ2-7, with D possibly being TRBD1 (5 bases). The CDR3 runs to 16 residues. Deletions cut 4 bases from V and 0 bases from J, with 16 bases between. Germline V gene sequence: CDR1 MNHEY, CDR2 SVGAGI. Written as DNA, the CDR3 is TGTGCCAGCAGTTCCTCGTTGGGTGACAGCTCCTACGAGCAGTACGTC. Protein sequence: CASSSSLGDSSYEQYV.

This clonotype showed up many times. The chain has TRBV29-1 and TRBJ1-2; D gene ambiguous. This CDR3 region has 9 residues. Germline V gene lookup returns CDR1 SQVTM and CDR2 ANQGSEA. V lost 6 bases to trimming and J lost 6 bases, with 5 bases between them. The CDR3 protein is CSVVNGYTF. The CDR3 nucleotides read TGCAGCGTCGTAAATGGCTACACCTTC.

This clonotype was counted at least ten times. The chain employs TRBV11-2 and TRBJ2-1; D is undetermined. CDR1 SGHAT and CDR2 FQNNGV come from the germline V gene. The CDR3 has 11 amino acids. With 3 bases removed from V and 9 bases from J, the gap between germline ends came to 6 bases. The CDR3 loop is CASSFVGEQFF. In DNA form, the CDR3 reads TGTGCCAGCAGCTTTGTAGGTGAGCAGTTCTTC.

V is TRBV5-6 and J is TRBJ1-2; D possibly corresponds to TRBD1 (5 bases). The CDR3 has 16 residues. Trimming removed 4 bases at V and 4 bases at J, with 20 bases between. Germline CDR1 and CDR2: SGHDT and YYEEEE. This CDR3 reads CASSPWKRGAGYGYTF. The DNA of the CDR3 is TGTGCCAGCAGCCCCTGGAAACGGGGCGCTGGCTATGGCTACACCTTC. The full variable domain, completed using reference TRBV5-6 and TRBJ1-2, is DAGVTQSPTHLIKTRGQQVTLRCSPKSGHDTVSWYQQALGQGPQFIFQYYEEEERQRGNFPDRFSGHQFPNYSSELNVNALLLGDSALYLCASSPWKRGAGYGYTFGSGTRLTVV.

This clonotype was observed many times. The chain has TRBV6-1 and TRBJ2-3, with unresolved D. The V gene's germline CDR1 is MNHNS and CDR2 SASEGT. V was clipped by 6 bases and J by 6 bases, with 13 bases between them. The CDR3 totals 13 residues. Here the CDR3 reads CASRRNLRDTQYF. The CDR3, as DNA: TGTGCCAGCAGACGAAACCTACGGGATACGCAGTATTTT.

The V call is TRBV12-3 or TRBV12-4, the J call TRBJ2-3; D uncertain. Trimming took 4 bases from V and 2 from J, leaving 7 bases between them. The CDR3 covers 13 residues. The CDR3 DNA is TGTGCCAGCAGTTGGATAAACACAGATACGCAGTATTTT. This sequence encodes CASSWINTDTQYF.

The rearrangement uses TRBV27 and TRBJ2-2; tentative D call: TRBD2 (6 bases). Germline CDR1 and CDR2: MNHEY and SMNVEV (reference sequence). V lost 3 bases to trimming and J lost 2 bases, with 10 bases between them. The CDR3 contains 15 residues. The CDR3 is CASSFGLFNTGELFF. CDR3 sequence (DNA): TGTGCCAGCAGTTTTGGACTATTTAACACCGGGGAGCTGTTTTTT.

This clonotype was seen many times. The rearrangement uses TRBV5-1 and TRBJ2-2; TRBD1 matches at 7 bases. V gave up 1 base and J gave up 4 bases; unmatched junction bases: 1. Germline CDR1 is SGHRS and CDR2 is YFSETQ. The CDR3 runs to 14 residues. The DNA for the CDR3 is TGCGCCAGCAGCTTGAGACAGGGCACCGGGGAGCTGTTTTTT. Translated, it gives CASSLRQGTGELFF.

The CDR3 DNA sequence: TGCGCCAGCAGTGAGTCCGAGGGGGGGGGCGTTGAGCAGTTCTTC. The encoded protein is CASSESEGGGVEQFF. V gene TRBV10-1 combines with J gene TRBJ2-1, with D possibly matching TRBD2 (7 bases). Germline values: CDR1 WNHNN, CDR2 SYGVQD (reference sequence). V lost 0 bases and J 9 bases, leaving 15 bases between the germline ends. The CDR3 contains 15 residues.

This clonotype was picked up many times. This rearrangement joins TRBV19 to TRBJ1-6; no clear D gene. Germline-derived CDR1 and CDR2 are LNHDA and SQIVND (reference sequence). The CDR3 runs to 14 residues. The V gene lost 1 base and the J gene lost 7 bases, with 8 bases spanning the gap. The CDR3 reads CASSIGTGNSPLHF. The CDR3 coding sequence is TGTGCCAGTAGTATAGGGACCGGCAATTCACCCCTCCACTTT. Complete variable domain (other parts from reference TRBV19 and TRBJ1-6): DGGITQSPKYLFRKEGQNVTLSCEQNLNHDAMYWYRQDPGQGLRLIYYSQIVNDFQKGDIAEGYSVSREKKESFPLTVTSAQKNPTAFYLCASSIGTGNSPLHFGNGTRLTVT.

The chain joins TRBV10-2 to TRBJ2-5; 8 nucleotides match TRBD1. Germline CDR1 reads WSHSY; CDR2 reads SAAADI. After removal of 6 bases from V and 5 bases from J, the junction contained 8 bases not matched to a gene. CDR3 length equals 14 residues. CDR3 in amino acids: CASSLTGGWETQYF. CDR3 DNA: TGCGCCAGCAGCCTCACAGGGGGTTGGGAGACCCAGTACTTC.

The genes are TRBV5-6 and TRBJ2-6; D ambiguous. Germline CDR1 is SGHDT and CDR2 is YYEEEE. The CDR3 contains 17 residues. The ends were cut back, 0 bases at V and 0 bases at J, with 10 bases in the middle. CDR3: CASSLAGLASGANVLTF. The CDR3 nucleotides are TGTGCCAGCAGCTTGGCCGGCTTAGCCTCTGGGGCCAACGTCCTGACTTTC. Full variable domain (outside the CDR3, taken from reference TRBV5-6 and TRBJ2-6): DAGVTQSPTHLIKTRGQQVTLRCSPKSGHDTVSWYQQALGQGPQFIFQYYEEEERQRGNFPDRFSGHQFPNYSSELNVNALLLGDSALYLCASSLAGLASGANVLTFGAGSRLTVL.

A note on this clonotype: A much larger clone differs from this one at a single base, so this may be a read error. The genes are TRBV7-2 and TRBJ2-7, with D possibly matching TRBD2 (6 bases). The CDR3 runs to 14 residues. V lost 2 bases and J 4 bases, leaving 12 bases between the germline ends. The germline CDR1 and CDR2 sequences are SGHTA and FQGNSA. Here the CDR3 reads CASSLPSEGYEQYF. DNA of the CDR3: TGTGCCAGCAGCTTACCTAGCGAGGGATACGAGCAGTACTTC.

This clonotype was observed many times. The CDR3 DNA sequence: TGTGCCAGCAGCCCAGCCCCCCCCAGGGGCAATGAGCAGTTCTTC. This translates into CASSPAPPRGNEQFF. The gene calls are TRBV7-9 and TRBJ2-1; tentatively, D is TRBD1 (6 bases). Trimming removed 5 bases at V and 6 bases at J, with 17 bases between. Germline V gene lookup returns CDR1 SEHNR and CDR2 FQNEAQ (reference sequence). CDR3 length equals 15 residues.

This clonotype was counted at least ten times. The chain joins TRBV12-3 or TRBV12-4 to TRBJ2-1; D gene unclear. The CDR3 runs 11 residues. Trimming took off 5 bases at V and 6 bases at J, with 5 bases between the two ends. The CDR3, as DNA: TGTGCCAGCAGTCGTCCCAATGAGCAGTTCTTC. Encoded protein: CASSRPNEQFF.

This clonotype has at least ten counts. The genes are TRBV29-1 and TRBJ2-1, with D possibly being TRBD1 (6 bases). V lost 4 bases and J 8 bases, leaving 9 bases between the germline ends. This CDR3 region has 11 residues. The germline V gene has CDR1 SQVTM and CDR2 ANQGSEA. CDR3 DNA: TGCAGCGTTGGACAGGTACATGAGCAGTTCTTC. Translating it yields CSVGQVHEQFF.

Turning to this clonotype: At one end the junction does not follow the germline gene, possibly because of a read error. The chain carries TRBV5-1 and TRBJ2-7; possible D gene TRBD2, 5 bases. The CDR3 extends over 15 amino acids. CDR1 is SGHRS, CDR2 YFSETQ, per germline. The CDR3 region is CASSLAWERPYAQYF. The CDR3 nucleotides read TGCGCCAGCAGCTTGGCTTGGGAGCGACCCTACGCGCAGTACTTC.